This TCR beta chain was sequenced for a study of blood T cells in healthy people across ages. Study as a whole: About one barcoded beta molecule per two T cells was captured by template switching.

A second PCR of 7 to 11 cycles used a sample-barcoded 5' primer and a J-beta primer mix. TCRdb analysed the 5' RACE reads with MiXCR anew, one entry per CDR3 protein. Of fewer than 750,000 distinct CDR3 sequences in the sample, 40% to 50% are singletons; the top ten hold 20% to 25%. Every donor gave roughly 9.2 milliliters of peripheral blood. Extraction yielded at least 5.5 micrograms of total RNA per sample. On this clonotype: What it recognizes is unknown.

Germline values: CDR1 ENHRY, CDR2 SYGVKD. The CDR3 has 14 amino acids. Trimming removed 2 bases from V and 6 bases from J, with 13 bases in between. Study-wide results and limits: Reliance upon unsorted PBMCs precluded definitive naive versus antigen-experienced comparison.

The origin of this receptor is a man aged 80 or over in good health. The source material was blood. This chain uses TRBV10-3 with TRBJ1-2; D unclear. For the CDR3, the DNA is TGTGCCATCAGTGAGGGTAAGATCCTCGATGGCTACACCTTC. Amino acid sequence: CAISEGKILDGYTF.